This T cell receptor beta chain was recovered during a study of control samples from healthy donors and cancer patients (dated by TCRdb to the early 2020s). Notes on this clone: No antigen is known for it. Base qualities are not at hand, and no much larger clone is one base apart.

Preparation of the library involved the immunoSEQ multiplex PCR assay. TCRdb holds this immuneACCESS table with in-frame rearrangements only. Some clones are missing; in checked studies, unresolved V genes explain under half, and the rest has no known cause. This sample holds around 200,000 clones; around 92% were observed only once. Of the sample, less than 1.6% is held by the ten largest clones. Material: blood. The TCR comes from a woman in her twenties or thirties in good health.

Here is the DNA: TGTGCCAGTACAGTAACCCATAGCGGGAGAGGTGTTGAGCAGTTCTTC. Translated, it reads CASTVTHSGRGVEQFF. The V gene is TRBV19 and the J gene is TRBJ2-1, with 9 bases in between that match TRBD2. Per the germline V gene (reference sequence), LNHDA is the CDR1 and SQIVND is the CDR2. Ends trimmed: V by 7 bases, J by 9 bases; bases unmatched to a gene: 16. The CDR3 has 16 amino acids, counting the end cysteine and phenylalanine. Here the CDR3 DNA is all that survives: 48 bases in frame from base 1. Outside the CDR3, residues come from the reference TRBV19 and TRBJ2-1 proteins, so the full variable domain is: DGGITQSPKYLFRKEGQNVTLSCEQNLNHDAMYWYRQDPGQGLRLIYYSQIVNDFQKGDIAEGYSVSREKKESFPLTVTSAQKNPTAFYLCASTVTHSGRGVEQFFGPGTRLTVL.